This T cell receptor (beta chain) was documented in a study of blood T cell repertoires in COVID-19. Authors' methods: Using reference gene primer amplification, nucleated cell counts were estimated. The method was immunoSEQ multiplex PCR; TCRdb's version includes in-frame clones alone and lacks a portion of them. For V, J and clone size, that table is used; D and trimming come from the DNA. Counted here are about 360,000 clones, 87% occurring once; the ten biggest clones make up about 2.1%. Germline V lookup: CDR1 SGHRS, CDR2 YFSETQ. With V trimmed by 1 base and J by 6 bases, 13 bases remained unmatched. CDR3 length: 16 residues. Adults between roughly 18 and 95 years of age took part from 20 to 25 US areas.

This rearrangement joins TRBV5-1 to TRBJ2-7; 7 nucleotides agree with TRBD1. The sequence derives from a middle-aged man in a cohort exposed to, infected with or recovered from COVID-19 (not recorded which). What was sequenced was PBMCs or T cells enriched from blood (not recorded which). The CDR3 region has the DNA TGCGCCAGCAGCTTGACGGTGGCGACAGGGTTTTTCGAGCAGTACTTC. This codes for CASSLTVATGFFEQYF. Full variable domain (outside the CDR3, taken from reference TRBV5-1 and TRBJ2-7): KAGVTQTPRYLIKTRGQQVTLSCSPISGHRSVSWYQQTPGQGLQFLFEYFSETQRNKGNFPGRFSGRQFSNSRSEMNVSTLELGDSALYLCASSLTVATGFFEQYFGPGTRLTVT.